The sequence of this T cell receptor (beta chain) was determined in a study of blood T cell repertoires in COVID-19. Produced via immunoSEQ multiplex PCR; TCRdb's table is partial and in-frame only. The table includes roughly 170,000 clones, approximately 81% detected once. The CDR3 has 15 amino acids. Germline V gene data show CDR1 as MNHEY and CDR2 as SVGAGI. V shed 0 bases and J shed 9 bases, with 16 bases lying between them. The V call is TRBV6-5, the J call TRBJ2-3, with D hard to call. The TCR sequence derives from a woman aged 45-59 years with COVID-19, enrolled during active disease. The sample taken for sequencing was peripheral blood. The CDR3 sequence is CASSYSDSGPDTQYF. The CDR3 nucleotides are TGTGCCAGCAGTTACTCCGACTCCGGTCCCGACACGCAGTATTTT.